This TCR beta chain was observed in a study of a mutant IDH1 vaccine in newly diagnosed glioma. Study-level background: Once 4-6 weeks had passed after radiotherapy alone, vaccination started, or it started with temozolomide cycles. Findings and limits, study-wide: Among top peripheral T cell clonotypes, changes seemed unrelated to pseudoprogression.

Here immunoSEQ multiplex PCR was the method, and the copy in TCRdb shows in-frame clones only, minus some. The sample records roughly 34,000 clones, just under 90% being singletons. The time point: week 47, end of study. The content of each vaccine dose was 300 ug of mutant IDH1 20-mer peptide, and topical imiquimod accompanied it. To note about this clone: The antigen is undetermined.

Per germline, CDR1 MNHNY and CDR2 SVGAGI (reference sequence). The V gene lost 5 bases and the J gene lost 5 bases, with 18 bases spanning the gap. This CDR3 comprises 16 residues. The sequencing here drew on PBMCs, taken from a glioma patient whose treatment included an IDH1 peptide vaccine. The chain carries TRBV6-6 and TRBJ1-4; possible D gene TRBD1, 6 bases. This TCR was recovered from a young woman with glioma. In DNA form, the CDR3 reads TGTGCCAGCAGTGTCTCAGGGGCGGGTTTAAATGAAAAACTGTTTTTT. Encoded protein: CASSVSGAGLNEKLFF.